Reported below is one T cell receptor (beta chain). Antigen specificity is unknown. Time point here: week 23, last vaccination. Doses comprised 300 ug of mutant IDH1 20-mer peptide each, plus topical imiquimod. Patients carried new grade 3 or 4 IDH1-mutant astrocytomas lacking nuclear ATRX. Measured with immunoSEQ multiplex PCR; TCRdb has only the in-frame clones, and not every one. The sample shows approximately 50,000 clones, around 87% of them seen only once. The data derive from a study of a mutant IDH1 vaccine in newly diagnosed glioma. Whole-study results and caveats: Whatever changes occurred in top peripheral T cell clonotypes seemed unrelated to pseudoprogression.

The sequencing used PBMCs, collected from a glioma patient whose treatment included an IDH1 peptide vaccine. The receptor was derived from a middle-aged man with glioma.

CDR3 nucleotides: TGTGCCAGCAGCCCACGGGACAGGGGCACTGAAGCTTTCTTT. Protein sequence: CASSPRDRGTEAFF. The chain joins TRBV5-4 to TRBJ1-1; 10 bases map to TRBD1. V trimming: 4 bases; J trimming: 4 bases; junction bases outside the gene matches: 4. The CDR3 is 14 amino acids. Per the germline V gene, CDR1 is SGHNT and CDR2 is YYREEE (reference sequence).